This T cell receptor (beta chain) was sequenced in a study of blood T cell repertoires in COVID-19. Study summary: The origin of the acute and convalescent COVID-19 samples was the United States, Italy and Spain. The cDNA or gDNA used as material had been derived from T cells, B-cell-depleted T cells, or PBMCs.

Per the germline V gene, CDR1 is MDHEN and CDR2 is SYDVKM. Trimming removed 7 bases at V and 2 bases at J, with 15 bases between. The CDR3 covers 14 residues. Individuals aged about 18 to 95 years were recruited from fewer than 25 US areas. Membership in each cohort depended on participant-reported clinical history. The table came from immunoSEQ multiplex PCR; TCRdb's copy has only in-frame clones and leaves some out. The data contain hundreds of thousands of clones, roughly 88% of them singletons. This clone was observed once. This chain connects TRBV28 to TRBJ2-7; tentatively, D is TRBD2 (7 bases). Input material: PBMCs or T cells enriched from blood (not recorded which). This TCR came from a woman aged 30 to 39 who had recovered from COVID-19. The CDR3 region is CASNNRGDTYEQYF. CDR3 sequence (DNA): TGTGCCAGCAATAATCGGGGGGACACCTACGAGCAGTACTTC.